This T cell receptor (beta chain) was captured in a study of breast tumors, draining lymph nodes, adjacent tissues. TCRdb re-called the multiplex PCR reads with MiXCR, one entry per CDR3 protein. The sample shows roughly 86,000 distinct CDR3 sequences, roughly a fifth of them seen only once. Samples came from axillary lymph nodes draining the breast cancer. This clonotype was counted many times. Its antigen is unidentified. Study observations and caveats: Luminal-like breast cancer showed significantly higher tumor–nontumor repertoire similarity than basal-like. Data fit most tumor T cells coming from lymph node, expanding in tumor. Tumor TCR diversity was below lymph nodes but above nontumor tissue.

The CDR3 totals 13 residues. The germline V gene has CDR1 LGHNA and CDR2 YSLEER. V lost 1 base and J 3 bases, leaving 7 bases between the germline ends. This TCR was sampled from a female donor with breast cancer. Some clones in this sample may be carry-over from other donors' samples. The sequencing sample was made of axillary lymph node tissue. The rearrangement joins TRBV4-3 to TRBJ2-7; D is undetermined. The CDR3 reads CASSQVKGYEQYF. CDR3 DNA: TGCGCCAGCAGCCAAGTGAAGGGCTACGAGCAGTACTTC.